These T cell receptor beta chains were read from a single sample in a study of blood T cell repertoires in COVID-19. Profiled with immunoSEQ multiplex PCR; TCRdb holds only in-frame clones, not every one. The table lists about 210,000 clones, about 91% of them singletons. Sequenced: PBMCs or T cells enriched from blood (not recorded which). These receptors all come from a woman in her 40s with acute COVID-19. CDR3s include the opening cysteine and the closing phenylalanine or tryptophan. Clone size is given for some rows only: seen once, a few or many times, or a class if the clone is expanded.

V,J,size,CDR3
TRBV12-5,TRBJ1-1,-,CASGPPTTGLNTEAFF
TRBV4-2,TRBJ2-3,-,CASSPRVTSGIYTDTQYF
TRBV7-9,TRBJ2-7,-,CASSFGTGGEQYF
TRBV7-2,TRBJ2-6,-,CASSSFARPGSGANVLTF
TRBV9,TRBJ2-3,-,CASTQSGGYTDTQYF
TRBV12-3/TRBV12-4,TRBJ2-2,-,CASSLYTGELFF
TRBV12-3/TRBV12-4,TRBJ1-1,-,CASSLAGAEAFF
TRBV6-6,TRBJ1-2,-,CASSSGNGGGVGGYTF
TRBV7-2,TRBJ1-4,-,CASSPQGEKLFF
TRBV6-5,TRBJ2-6,-,CAATGSWSGANVLTF
TRBV4-2,TRBJ1-2,-,CASSQDVGSYGYTF
TRBV10-3,TRBJ1-6,few,CAIRGDPGGPSYNSPLHF
TRBV7-6,TRBJ2-5,-,CASSLGSAIGGAGETQYF
TRBV7-2,TRBJ2-1,-,CASSPTGGSSYNEQFF
TRBV12-3/TRBV12-4,TRBJ1-5,-,CASSVSNQPQHF
TRBV25-1,TRBJ1-3,once,CASRDRGFSGNTIYF
TRBV2,TRBJ1-2,-,CASTDLPGQYGYTF
TRBV19,TRBJ2-5,-,CASSIGGQGSETQYF
TRBV18,TRBJ1-3,-,CASSPDRGNTIYF
TRBV6-2/TRBV6-3,TRBJ1-2,-,CASSYSRSYGYTF
TRBV27,TRBJ1-5,-,CATADRSNQPQHF
TRBV10-1,TRBJ2-2,-,CASQSSGNTGELFF
TRBV4-3,TRBJ2-2,-,CASSQSTSGVGGELFF
TRBV3-1/TRBV3-2,TRBJ1-5,-,CASNGGRDQPQHF
TRBV10-3,TRBJ2-3,-,CAIRYSGDTQYF
TRBV30,TRBJ2-3,-,CAWSRDTQYF
TRBV19,TRBJ1-2,-,CASTVTLTGAGGYTF
TRBV7-9,TRBJ1-5,-,CASSLGGRPQHF
TRBV4-1,TRBJ1-2,-,CASSEGALLRNTF
TRBV9,TRBJ2-3,-,CASSPRHGGDTQYF
TRBV10-1,TRBJ2-4,-,CATIDQVAKNIQYF
TRBV2,TRBJ1-1,-,CASSGNSGVGRAFF
TRBV5-6,TRBJ2-7,-,CASSLGGQGKSYEQYF
TRBV7-2,TRBJ1-2,-,CASSGQTGQGGYGYTF
TRBV27,TRBJ1-2,-,CASRLGPGVGYTF